A single sample gave rise to the 10 T cell receptor beta chains below, sequenced in a study of cytomegalovirus exposure and HLA in healthy donors. 13 Jbeta primers and 60 Vbeta primers were used for the PCR. Clones were read by immunoSEQ multiplex PCR, and TCRdb kept only the in-frame ones, dropping some. The top ten clones hold around 8.4% of a sample with 94,000 or so clones, about two thirds of them seen once. What was sequenced was PBMCs. The receptors come from a man in his 60s in good health and CMV-seronegative.

In DNA form, the CDR3 reads TGCGCCAGCAGCCAAGATGTCGGAGGGGGCTTTGGCTACACCTTC. Protein sequence: CASSQDVGGGFGYTF. The chain joins TRBV4-3 to TRBJ1-2; 7 bases fit TRBD1. Germline values: CDR1 LGHNA, CDR2 YSLEER. There are 15 residues in the CDR3. J gave up 7 bases and V 0 bases, and 8 bases lay outside the gene matches.

The CDR3 protein is CASTSRDNEKLFF. CDR3 DNA sequence: TGTGCCAGTACCTCCCGGGATAATGAAAAACTGTTTTTT. V gene TRBV19 combines with J gene TRBJ1-4, with D uncertain. Germline values: CDR1 LNHDA, CDR2 SQIVND (reference sequence). Trimming pared 7 bases from V and 4 bases from J, leaving 10 bases between. The CDR3 sequence is 13 residues long.

V gene TRBV6-6 combines with J gene TRBJ2-7; 8 bases fit TRBD2. From germline, CDR1 is MNHNY and CDR2 SVGAGI (reference sequence). V was pared by 7 bases and J by 4 bases, with 9 bases of the junction left unmatched. This CDR3 contains 14 residues. The DNA for the CDR3 is TGTGCCAGCAAGATCCGGGCGGGGGGTTACGAGCAGTACTTC. This encodes CASKIRAGGYEQYF.

This chain links TRBV5-6 with TRBJ2-5, with D perhaps matching TRBD1 (6 bases). Per the germline V gene, CDR1 is SGHDT and CDR2 is YYEEEE. Deletions cut 3 bases from V and 4 bases from J, with 13 bases between. The CDR3 consists of 14 residues. CDR3 protein: CASSYYRDGETQYF. CDR3 DNA: TGTGCCAGCAGCTACTACAGGGACGGAGAGACCCAGTACTTC.

The chain is built from TRBV6-5 and TRBJ1-1, with 7 bases fitting TRBD1. The germline V gene has CDR1 MNHEY and CDR2 SVGAGI. The ends lost 10 bases at V and 7 bases at J; junction bases unmatched: 18. The CDR3 sequence is 15 residues long. The CDR3 region is CATLLSPDRVGEAFF. CDR3 bases: TGTGCCACCCTCCTCTCCCCAGACAGGGTAGGTGAAGCTTTCTTT.

This clone was detected only once. V usage is TRBV7-2 and J usage is TRBJ1-2; TRBD1 matches at 7 bases. V shed 5 bases, J shed 8 bases, and the junction held 14 bases outside the gene matches. CDR3 size: 15 residues. CDR1 is SGHTA and CDR2 is FQGNSA in the germline V gene. CDR3 in amino acids: CASSPGGEGAWGYTF. CDR3 in DNA: TGTGCCAGCAGCCCCGGGGGGGAGGGGGCATGGGGCTACACCTTC.

The V call is TRBV5-1, the J call TRBJ1-2, with a possible D match to TRBD1 (6 bases). Germline CDR1 and CDR2: SGHRS and YFSETQ. The CDR3 contains 15 residues. Between the trimmed V and J ends, which lost 0 bases and 7 bases, there was a span of 16 bases. The CDR3 reads CASSLGGGGEVGYTF. The CDR3 region has the DNA TGCGCCAGCAGCTTGGGGGGGGGCGGCGAGGTTGGCTACACCTTC.

This clone has only a few counts. The DNA of the CDR3 is TGTGCCAGCAGCTTAGGTTGGACAGGGCGTGGCTACACCTTC. Protein sequence: CASSLGWTGRGYTF. V is TRBV7-2 and J is TRBJ1-2; 8 nucleotides agree with TRBD1. The CDR3 is 14 residues long. CDR1 and CDR2 from the germline V gene are SGHTA and FQGNSA. The junction had 5 bases not matched to a gene; V was cut back by 1 base and J by 7 bases.

For this clone: Other DNA sequences from this sample encode an identical CDR3 as well. The V gene is TRBV18, the J gene TRBJ2-5, with 7 positions matching TRBD1. Germline V lookup: CDR1 KGHSH, CDR2 LQKENI. This CDR3 spans 14 amino acids. Germline trimming cut 3 bases from V and 2 bases from J; bases unmatched to any gene: 3. Here the CDR3 reads CASSPGRGQETQYF. DNA of the CDR3: TGTGCCAGCTCACCGGGCAGGGGGCAAGAGACCCAGTACTTC.

V usage is TRBV11-2 and J usage is TRBJ2-5; tentative D call: TRBD2 (6 bases). Trimming pared 3 bases from V and 2 bases from J, leaving 10 bases between. Germline-derived CDR1 and CDR2 are SGHAT and FQNNGV. The CDR3 runs to 14 residues. As DNA, the CDR3 is TGTGCCAGCAGCTTCTCTGGGGGGCAAGAGACCCAGTACTTC. Translation: CASSFSGGQETQYF.